This TCR beta chain was obtained from a study of regulatory T cells in long-lasting Graves disease. The study's findings and limits: New patients shared 800 to 1,000 public clonotypes, and persistent patients shared more, with a few thousand.

As to time point: newly diagnosed GD, antithyroid drugs for less than 3 months. After RNA was extracted from PBMCs, the TCR library was made from it. Patients met American Thyroid Association criteria for Graves' disease. Relying on iRepertoire HTBI primers and Arm-PCR of CDR3 regions, the team built TCR beta libraries. Original data processing: Spanning all samples, the identified segments comprised some 62 TRBV and over 13 TRBJ. TCRdb reprocessed the multiplex PCR reads with MiXCR, giving one entry per CDR3 protein. Here the V and J calls rest on TCRdb's processing, not on the authors' analysis. The sample lists around 480,000 distinct CDR3 sequences, roughly 15% occurring once. This clonotype has a count of ten or more. As yet, its antigen is unknown. The CDR3 contains 14 residues. The V end lost 7 bases, the J end lost 4 bases, and 17 bases lay between the germline ends. CDR1 is SNHLY, CDR2 FYNNEI, per germline.

These same records also appear under a second study, on T cells in Graves' hyperthyroidism and ophthalmopathy.

Source: peripheral blood mononuclear cells (PBMCs), taken at new diagnosis, from a patient treated with antithyroid drugs. The source of this sequence is a middle-aged woman with Graves disease. The V and J genes are TRBV2 and TRBJ2-7; TRBD2 might be the D (7 bases). DNA of the CDR3: TGTGCCAGCACCCCCAGGGGAGGGTTTTACGAGCAGTACTTC. This encodes CASTPRGGFYEQYF.